This is a list of T cell receptor beta chains from one sample in a study of T cell changes during pregnancy in multiple sclerosis. Sequencing used immunoSEQ multiplex PCR; TCRdb keeps in-frame clones, though not all of them. The repertoire holds tens of thousands of clones, just over 90% seen once, with approximately 0.79% in the top ten. The sample was CD4+ T cells from peripheral blood mononuclear cells, taken in the third trimester of pregnancy. The receptors come from a female donor with multiple sclerosis, enrolled in a pregnancy study. Each CDR3 is given with its conserved first and last residue. D genes are given only for firm matches. The size entry is marked missing in some rows and otherwise reads once, few, many or a size class.

-,-,TRBV7-6,TRBJ2-7,CASSLDRVGEQYF,TGTGCCAGCAGCTTAGACAGGGTGGGCGAGCAGTACTTC
-,-,TRBV7-2,TRBJ2-1,CASSPLYSGSYNEQFF,TGTGCCAGCAGCCCACTTTACTCAGGGTCTTACAATGAGCAGTTCTTC
TRBD2,-,TRBV27,TRBJ2-1,CASSLSISGTRGNEQFF,TGTGCCAGCAGTTTATCGATCAGCGGGACCCGCGGCAATGAGCAGTTCTTC
-,-,TRBV9,TRBJ2-3,CASSVGGGYTDTQYF,TGTGCCAGCAGCGTAGGAGGAGGGTACACAGATACGCAGTATTTT
-,-,TRBV7-2,TRBJ2-5,CASTTEGNQETQYF,TGTGCCAGCACAACAGAGGGAAACCAAGAGACCCAGTACTTC
-,-,TRBV30,TRBJ2-7,CAWTRGFSYEQYF,TGTGCCTGGACCCGGGGGTTTTCCTACGAGCAGTACTTC
TRBD1,-,TRBV6-5,TRBJ1-2,CASRRQGDSHGYTF,TGTGCCAGCAGAAGGCAGGGGGATAGTCATGGCTACACCTTC
TRBD2,-,TRBV6-5,TRBJ2-5,CASTQGGGPETQYF,TGTGCCAGCACCCAGGGCGGGGGGCCTGAGACCCAGTACTTC
-,-,TRBV19,TRBJ1-5,CASSTTGPNQPQHF,TGTGCCAGTAGTACCACAGGGCCGAATCAGCCCCAGCATTTT
-,-,TRBV5-6,TRBJ1-2,CASSFVYGYTF,TGTGCCAGCAGCTTCGTTTATGGCTACACCTTC
TRBD1,few,TRBV11-2,TRBJ2-1,CASSPGQGIGEQFF,TGTGCCAGCAGCCCTGGACAGGGAATAGGGGAGCAGTTCTTC
-,-,TRBV4-2,TRBJ2-1,CASSQDRGQASQAYNEQFF,TGTGCCAGCAGCCAAGATCGAGGGCAGGCCTCACAAGCTTACAATGAGCAGTTCTTC
TRBD1,-,TRBV5-6,TRBJ2-7,CASSRPGQGAYEQYF,TGTGCCAGCAGCCGTCCGGGACAGGGGGCCTACGAGCAGTACTTC
-,-,TRBV7-2,TRBJ2-3,CASSLVGGRDTQYF,TGTGCCAGCAGCTTAGTCGGGGGGCGGGATACGCAGTATTTT
-,once,TRBV11-1,TRBJ2-1,CASSSQLADEQFF,TGTGCCAGCAGCTCCCAACTAGCTGATGAGCAGTTCTTC
-,-,TRBV2,TRBJ2-6,CASSGGAGANVLTF,TGTGCCAGCAGTGGTGGGGCCGGGGCCAACGTCCTGACTTTC
-,few,TRBV7-8,TRBJ1-3,CASARSVPSGNTIYF,TGTGCCAGCGCCCGGAGCGTGCCCTCTGGAAACACCATATATTTT
-,-,TRBV27,TRBJ2-2,CASSSYSPVTGELFF,TGTGCCAGCAGTTCCTACAGCCCGGTCACCGGGGAGCTGTTTTTT
-,-,TRBV6-5,TRBJ1-4,CASAGTYNEKLFF,TGTGCCAGCGCCGGGACATATAATGAAAAACTGTTTTTT
TRBD1,-,TRBV18,TRBJ1-5,CASSPTGGNQPQHF,TGTGCCAGCTCTCCGACAGGGGGCAATCAGCCCCAGCATTTT
-,-,TRBV30,TRBJ2-2,CAWTEGHSSGELFF,TGTGCCTGGACTGAGGGACATAGTTCCGGGGAGCTGTTTTTT
TRBD1,-,TRBV29-1,TRBJ1-4,CSVEGTAEKLFF,TGCAGCGTTGAGGGGACAGCCGAAAAACTGTTTTTT
-,-,TRBV18,TRBJ1-1,CASSPPERGAFF,TGTGCCAGCTCACCACCGGAAAGGGGAGCTTTCTTT
-,once,TRBV12-5,TRBJ1-3,CASAGEYAAGNTIYF,TGTGCTAGTGCCGGGGAATACGCTGCTGGAAACACCATATATTTT
TRBD1,-,TRBV6-5,TRBJ2-1,CASSLGTGDYNEQFF,TGTGCCAGCAGCCTAGGGACAGGTGACTACAATGAGCAGTTCTTC
-,-,TRBV28,TRBJ1-4,CASSIRSNEKLFF,TGTGCCAGCAGCATAAGGAGTAATGAAAAACTGTTTTTT
TRBD1,-,TRBV11-2,TRBJ2-7,CASSRRRGNGYEQYF,TGTGCCAGCAGCCGCCGCAGGGGGAACGGTTACGAGCAGTACTTC
-,once,TRBV28,TRBJ1-3,CASSLAGNANTIYF,TGTGCCAGCAGTTTGGCAGGGAATGCAAACACCATATATTTT
TRBD2,-,TRBV4-3,TRBJ2-2,CASSHRMTSGRGGTGELFF,TGCGCCAGCAGCCACCGGATGACTAGCGGGAGGGGGGGCACCGGGGAGCTGTTTTTT
-,medium-sized,TRBV6-1,TRBJ1-1,CASSVEGPNTEAFF,TGTGCCAGCAGTGTCGAGGGCCCGAACACTGAAGCTTTCTTT
-,-,TRBV18,TRBJ1-3,CASSPTLTVSSGNTIYF,TGTGCCAGCTCACCAACCCTGACAGTCAGCTCTGGAAACACCATATATTTT
-,-,TRBV15,TRBJ2-7,CATSANNYEQYF,TGTGCCACCAGCGCAAACAACTACGAGCAGTACTTC
-,once,TRBV19,TRBJ2-7,CASSIDLSGSREQYF,TGTGCCAGTAGTATAGACCTTTCAGGCTCTCGGGAGCAGTACTTC
TRBD1,-,TRBV2,TRBJ1-2,CASSDRQGFFDGYTF,TGTGCCAGCAGTGATCGACAGGGATTTTTCGATGGCTACACCTTC
TRBD1,-,TRBV7-9,TRBJ1-2,CASSSETGIYGYTF,TGTGCCAGCAGCTCAGAGACAGGGATCTATGGCTACACCTTC
TRBD2,-,TRBV29-1,TRBJ2-5,CSVASGVQETQYF,TGCAGCGTTGCTAGCGGGGTTCAAGAGACCCAGTACTTC
-,-,TRBV30,TRBJ1-3,CAWSGLRDSGNTIYF,TGTGCCTGGAGTGGGTTGCGGGACTCTGGAAACACCATATATTTT
TRBD2,few,TRBV5-1,TRBJ2-1,CASSSGTSDYNEQFF,TGCGCCAGCAGCTCCGGGACTAGCGACTACAATGAGCAGTTCTTC
-,-,TRBV11-3,TRBJ2-1,CASSLVGDNEQFF,TGTGCCAGCAGCTTAGTGGGCGACAATGAGCAGTTCTTC
-,-,TRBV5-4,TRBJ2-4,CASSLVSGNVDIQYF,TGTGCCAGCAGCTTGGTATCCGGGAACGTCGACATTCAGTACTTC
-,few,TRBV5-6,TRBJ1-1,CASSQRQAIGEAFF,TGTGCCAGCAGCCAAAGACAGGCCATTGGGGAAGCTTTCTTT
TRBD2,-,TRBV28,TRBJ2-4,CASRSGLAGNIQYF,TGTGCCAGCAGGTCCGGACTAGCGGGAAACATTCAGTACTTC
-,-,TRBV28,TRBJ1-4,CASSPRTPTTNEKLFF,TGTGCCAGCAGTCCCAGGACACCCACAACTAATGAAAAACTGTTTTTT
TRBD1,-,TRBV28,TRBJ1-2,CASSLGTGPLSNYGYTF,TGTGCCAGCAGTTTAGGGACAGGGCCCCTTTCTAACTATGGCTACACCTTC
TRBD1,-,TRBV6-5,TRBJ1-5,CASSADRVINQPQHF,TGTGCCAGCAGTGCGGACAGGGTGATCAATCAGCCCCAGCATTTT
-,-,TRBV28,TRBJ1-5,CASSLSGSSNQPQHF,TGTGCCAGCAGTTTATCTGGCAGTAGCAATCAGCCCCAGCATTTT
TRBD2,once,TRBV10-3,TRBJ2-3,CAISEGTSGGNTQYF,TGTGCCATCAGTGAGGGGACTAGCGGAGGGAATACGCAGTATTTT
TRBD1,-,TRBV9,TRBJ1-2,CASSVASGTDYGYTF,TGTGCCAGCAGCGTAGCTAGCGGGACAGACTATGGCTACACCTTC
-,medium-sized,TRBV25-1,TRBJ1-1,CASSEFSNVAVEAFF,TGTGCCAGCAGTGAATTCAGTAATGTGGCGGTCGAAGCTTTCTTT
-,-,TRBV28,TRBJ1-4,CASRDGTQNEKLFF,TGTGCCAGCAGGGACGGGACACAAAATGAAAAACTGTTTTTT
TRBD1,few,TRBV2,TRBJ2-2,CASRAGQGAGGELFF,TGTGCCAGCAGGGCGGGACAGGGGGCCGGCGGGGAGCTGTTTTTT
-,once,TRBV7-7,TRBJ2-5,CASSLGRQGTTQETQYF,TGTGCTAGCAGCTTAGGGAGGCAGGGGACTACCCAAGAGACCCAGTACTTC
TRBD1,-,TRBV30,TRBJ1-5,CAWSFFTGQGFGQPQHF,TGTGCCTGGAGTTTTTTTACGGGACAGGGATTTGGTCAGCCCCAGCATTTT
TRBD1,-,TRBV28,TRBJ2-7,CASSSTGGSWPYEQYF,TGTGCCAGCAGCTCCACAGGGGGCAGTTGGCCCTACGAGCAGTACTTC
-,-,TRBV28,TRBJ2-3,CASSSAGASDTQYF,TGTGCCAGCAGCTCCGCGGGGGCGTCGGATACGCAGTATTTT
TRBD1,-,TRBV4-1,TRBJ2-3,CASSQDTLTGADTQYF,TGCGCCAGCAGCCAAGATACTCTGACAGGGGCAGATACGCAGTATTTT
TRBD1,-,TRBV2,TRBJ2-1,CASEEVGQGQDEQFF,TGTGCCAGTGAGGAGGTAGGACAGGGGCAGGATGAGCAGTTCTTC
-,-,TRBV7-2,TRBJ2-1,CASSLRSGLYNEQFF,TGTGCCAGCAGCTTAAGGTCAGGGCTCTACAATGAGCAGTTCTTC
-,-,TRBV18,TRBJ1-2,CASSPWDTDGYTF,TGTGCCAGCTCACCATGGGACACAGATGGCTACACCTTC
TRBD1,-,TRBV7-9,TRBJ1-3,CASSLTGAGNTIYF,TGTGCCAGCAGCTTGACAGGGGCTGGAAACACCATATATTTT